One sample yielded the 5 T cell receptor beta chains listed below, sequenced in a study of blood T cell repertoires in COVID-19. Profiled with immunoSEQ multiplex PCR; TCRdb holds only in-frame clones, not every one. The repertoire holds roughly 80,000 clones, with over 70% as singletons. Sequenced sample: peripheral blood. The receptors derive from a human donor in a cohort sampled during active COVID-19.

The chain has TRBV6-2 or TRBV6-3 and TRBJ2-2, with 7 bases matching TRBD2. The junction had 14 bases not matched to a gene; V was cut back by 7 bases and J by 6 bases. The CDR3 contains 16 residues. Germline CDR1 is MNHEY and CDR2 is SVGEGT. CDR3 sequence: CASTPISSGFAGELFF. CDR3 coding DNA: TGTGCCAGCACCCCGATATCTAGCGGTTTCGCCGGGGAGCTGTTTTTT.

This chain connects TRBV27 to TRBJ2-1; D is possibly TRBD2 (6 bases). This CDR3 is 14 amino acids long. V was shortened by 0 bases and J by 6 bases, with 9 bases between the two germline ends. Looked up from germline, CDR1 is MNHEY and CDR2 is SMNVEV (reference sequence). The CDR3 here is CASSLSVTSNEQFF. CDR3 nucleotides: TGTGCCAGCAGTTTATCGGTGACTAGCAATGAGCAGTTCTTC.

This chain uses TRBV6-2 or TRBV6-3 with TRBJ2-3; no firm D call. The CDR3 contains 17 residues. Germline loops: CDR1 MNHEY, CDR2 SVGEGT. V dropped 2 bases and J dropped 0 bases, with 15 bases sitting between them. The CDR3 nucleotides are TGTGCCAGCAGTTACGTTCCCCTGAGAGCTAGCACAGATACGCAGTATTTT. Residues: CASSYVPLRASTDTQYF.

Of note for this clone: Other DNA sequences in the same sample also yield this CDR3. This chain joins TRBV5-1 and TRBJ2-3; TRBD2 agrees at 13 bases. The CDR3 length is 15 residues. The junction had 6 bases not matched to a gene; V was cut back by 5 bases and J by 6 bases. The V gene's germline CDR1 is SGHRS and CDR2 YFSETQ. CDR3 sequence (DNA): TGCGCCAGCAGTCCGGGACTAGCGGGATCGGATACGCAGTATTTT. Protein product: CASSPGLAGSDTQYF.

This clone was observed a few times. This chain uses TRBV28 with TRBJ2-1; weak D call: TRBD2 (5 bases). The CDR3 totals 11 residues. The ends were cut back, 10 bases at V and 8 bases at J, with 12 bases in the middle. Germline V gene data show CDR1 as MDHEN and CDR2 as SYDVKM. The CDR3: CANYRGYEQFF. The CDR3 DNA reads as TGTGCCAATTATCGAGGGTATGAGCAGTTCTTC.